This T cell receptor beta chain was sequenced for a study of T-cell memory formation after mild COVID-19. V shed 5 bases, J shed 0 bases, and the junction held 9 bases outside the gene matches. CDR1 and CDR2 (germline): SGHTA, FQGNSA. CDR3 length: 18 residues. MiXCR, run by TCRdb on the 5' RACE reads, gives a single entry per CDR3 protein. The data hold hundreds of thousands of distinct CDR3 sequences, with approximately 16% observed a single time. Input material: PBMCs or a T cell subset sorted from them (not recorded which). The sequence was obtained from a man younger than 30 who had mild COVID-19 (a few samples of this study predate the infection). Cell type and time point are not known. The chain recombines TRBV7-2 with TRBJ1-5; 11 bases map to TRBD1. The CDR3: CASSRGTGGRYSNQPQHF. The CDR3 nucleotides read TGTGCCAGCAGCCGTGGGACAGGGGGACGCTATAGCAATCAGCCCCAGCATTTT.